This record covers a single T cell receptor beta chain. Its specificity is unknown. Sequencing used immunoSEQ multiplex PCR; TCRdb keeps in-frame clones, though not all of them. The sample includes 90,000 to 150,000 clones, about nine tenths seen only once; the top ten take roughly 2.6%. These data are taken from a study of T cell responses to AZD1222 COVID-19 vaccine. V was trimmed by 3 bases and J by 0 bases, leaving 8 bases between them. In germline, CDR1 is MDHEN, CDR2 SYDVKM. CDR3 size: 14 residues. Study-level points and caveats: The study reported that nearly half of spike-specific TCRs target unmutated variant regions. Seropositive AZD1222 recipients at baseline numbered only five or six.

The TCR originated in an adult in good health. The sample was peripheral blood, taken on day 0 of AZD1222 vaccination. The V call is TRBV28, the J call TRBJ1-2, with D unclear. The CDR3 DNA reads TGTGCCAGCAGTTTCGAAGTTGCTAACTATGGCTACACCTTC. Its translation: CASSFEVANYGYTF.